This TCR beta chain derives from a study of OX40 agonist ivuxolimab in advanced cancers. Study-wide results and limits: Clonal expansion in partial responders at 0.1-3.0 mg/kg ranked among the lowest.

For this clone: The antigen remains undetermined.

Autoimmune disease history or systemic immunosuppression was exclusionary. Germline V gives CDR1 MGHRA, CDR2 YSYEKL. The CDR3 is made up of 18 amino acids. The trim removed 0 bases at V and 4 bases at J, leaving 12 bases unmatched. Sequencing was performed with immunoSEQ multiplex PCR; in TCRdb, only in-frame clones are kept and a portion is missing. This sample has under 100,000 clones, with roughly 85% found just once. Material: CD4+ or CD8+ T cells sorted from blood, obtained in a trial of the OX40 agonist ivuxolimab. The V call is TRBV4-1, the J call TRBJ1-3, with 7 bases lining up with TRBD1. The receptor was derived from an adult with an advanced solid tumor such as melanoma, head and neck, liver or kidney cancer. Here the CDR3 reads CASSQERLYDRAGNTIYF. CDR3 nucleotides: TGCGCCAGCAGCCAAGAGAGGCTCTACGACAGGGCCGGAAACACCATATATTTT.